Given below is one T cell receptor (beta chain) in context. Its antigen is unidentified. Measured with immunoSEQ multiplex PCR; TCRdb has only the in-frame clones, and not every one. The table records approximately 64,000 clones, around 86% of them present only once. Systemic immunosuppression or autoimmune disease history was grounds to exclude patients. This record belongs to a study of OX40 agonist ivuxolimab in advanced cancers. Germline assignment: CDR1 KGHSH and CDR2 LQKENI. The CDR3 totals 15 residues. V lost 2 bases and J 0 bases, leaving 11 bases between the germline ends. Study results and caveats: Clonal expansion was seen in CD4+ and CD8+ blood T cells by week 6 at 0.1 to 3.0 mg/kg. The average count of expanded clones was higher among CD8+ T cells than among CD4+.

This clonotype originated in an adult with an advanced solid tumor such as melanoma, head and neck, liver or kidney cancer. The chain joins TRBV18 to TRBJ2-7; no clear D. The sample here was CD4+ or CD8+ T cells sorted from blood, taken in a trial of the OX40 agonist ivuxolimab. CDR3 amino acids: CASSPYSHSSYEQYF. The CDR3 nucleotides read TGTGCCAGCTCACCATACTCGCACAGCTCCTACGAGCAGTACTTC.